The 8 T cell receptor beta chains below come from one sample, sequenced in a study of T-cell memory formation after mild COVID-19. Via MiXCR, TCRdb re-called the 5' RACE reads, giving one row per CDR3 protein. The table lists roughly 180,000 distinct CDR3 sequences, 18% of them singletons. Material: PBMCs or a T cell subset sorted from them (not recorded which). The receptors originated from a man aged 18 to 29 who had mild COVID-19 (a few samples of this study predate the infection). Cell type and time point are not known.

This clonotype was detected only a few times. V usage is TRBV12-3 or TRBV12-4 and J usage is TRBJ2-5; the match to TRBD2 covers 9 bases. This CDR3 is built from 14 residues. V was clipped by 4 bases and J by 2 bases; unmatched bases: 2. CDR3 amino acids: CASSYSGGQETQYF. The CDR3 DNA follows: TGTGCCAGCAGTTATAGCGGGGGACAAGAGACCCAGTACTTC.

The table lists this clonotype with a few counts. CDR3 in DNA: TGTGCCAGCAGCCTGACGTACCAAGAGACCCAGTACTTC. The encoded protein is CASSLTYQETQYF. The rearrangement links TRBV7-6 to TRBJ2-5; unclear D gene. The CDR3 spans 13 residues. V was trimmed by 5 bases and J by 0 bases, leaving 7 bases between them. CDR1 is SGHVS and CDR2 is FNYEAQ in the germline V gene.

The chain has TRBV5-4 and TRBJ2-6; the match to TRBD2 covers 7 bases. The CDR3 spans 17 residues. J lost 3 bases, V lost 0 bases, and 6 bases had no gene match. Germline V CDR1 and CDR2: SGHNT, YYREEE (reference sequence). DNA of the CDR3: TGTGCCAGCAGCTTGGGAGCGGGGAAGAATGGGGCCAACGTCCTGACTTTC. It specifies CASSLGAGKNGANVLTF.

J is TRBJ1-2 and V is TRBV28; D unclear. Germline V gives CDR1 MDHEN, CDR2 SYDVKM. The CDR3 totals 12 residues. The V end lost 4 bases, the J end lost 8 bases, and 11 bases lay between the germline ends. DNA for the CDR3: TGTGCCAGCAGTTATACGGGTTGGGGCTACACCTTC. This sequence encodes CASSYTGWGYTF.

This chain connects TRBV7-2 to TRBJ2-1; D perhaps matches TRBD2 (6 bases). V gave up 5 bases and J gave up 5 bases, with 16 bases separating them. Per the germline V gene, CDR1 is SGHTA and CDR2 is FQGNSA. The CDR3 contains 15 residues. The CDR3 bases are TGTGCCAGCAGCCCGACCCGGGACTCTGACAATGAGCAGTTCTTC. Translated: CASSPTRDSDNEQFF.

This chain uses TRBV7-2 with TRBJ2-1, with D tentatively TRBD1 or TRBD2 (6 bases each). V gave up 2 bases and J gave up 7 bases, with 21 bases separating them. Per germline, CDR1 SGHTA and CDR2 FQGNSA. The CDR3 consists of 17 residues. The CDR3 protein is CASSLYRGATTGNEQFF. The CDR3 DNA sequence: TGTGCCAGCAGCTTATATAGGGGGGCTACCACTGGGAATGAGCAGTTCTTC.

This clonotype was seen a few times. The V gene is TRBV28, the J gene TRBJ2-3, with 10 bases aligning to TRBD1. The germline V gene has CDR1 MDHEN and CDR2 SYDVKM. V shed 3 bases, J shed 3 bases, and the junction held 3 bases outside the gene matches. The CDR3 is 15 residues long. CDR3 protein: CASSFGQGVTDTQYF. In DNA, the CDR3 is TGTGCCAGCAGTTTTGGACAGGGGGTTACAGATACGCAGTATTTT.

The sample holds a few counts of this clonotype. V usage is TRBV5-1 and J usage is TRBJ2-3; 10 bases agree with TRBD2. The J segment lost 3 bases and the V segment lost 2 bases, leaving 6 bases of the junction unmatched. Germline CDR1 and CDR2: SGHRS and YFSETQ. The CDR3 runs to 16 residues. CDR3 bases: TGCGCCAGCAGCTTAAACCCGGGACTAGCGACAGATACGCAGTATTTT. This gives the protein CASSLNPGLATDTQYF.